This T cell receptor beta chain was sequenced during a study of blood T cell repertoires in COVID-19. Across the study: Acute and convalescent COVID-19 specimens originated in the United States, Italy and Spain.

Source study methods: From reference gene primer amplification, estimates of nucleated cell counts were derived. Produced via immunoSEQ multiplex PCR; TCRdb's table is partial and in-frame only. The V and J calls and clone size were taken over from that table, and D and trimming were inferred from the DNA. The sample lists tens of thousands of clones; over 70% were seen once. V gave up 1 base and J gave up 2 bases, with 9 bases separating them. The germline gives CDR1 LNHDA, CDR2 SQIVND (reference sequence). The CDR3 consists of 15 residues. This clonotype was obtained from a human donor with active or convalescent COVID-19. The donor label of this sample is uncertain. The chain joins TRBV19 to TRBJ1-5; D is uncertain. Sample: peripheral blood. CDR3 nucleotide sequence: TGTGCCAGTAGTATAGGCCCAGGTGGCAATCAGCCCCAGCATTTT. Amino acids: CASSIGPGGNQPQHF.